This T cell receptor (beta chain) was observed in a study of blood T cells in healthy people across ages. Findings and limits, study-wide: Getting older went along with TCR beta diversity per million T cells dropping roughly linearly.

In regard to this clonotype: The antigen is not known.

Next came a second PCR, run for about 6 to 11 cycles, which used a sample-barcoded 5' primer along with a J-beta primer mix. Each sample yielded at least 3 million CDR3-containing paired-end reads. From the 5' RACE reads, TCRdb called clonotypes with MiXCR, one entry per CDR3 protein. The sample shows 450,000 to 700,000 distinct CDR3 sequences, approximately 30% of them seen only once. Every donor provided approximately 9.2 milliliters of peripheral blood. The TCR comes from a woman between 65 and 79 years old in good health. The sample comprised blood.

In DNA form, the CDR3 reads TGCGCCAGCAGCCAAGATCCGGGTAGAGCCTATGAGCAGTTCTTC. Its translation: CASSQDPGRAYEQFF. This chain joins TRBV4-1 and TRBJ2-1; D remains unclear. CDR1 MGHRA and CDR2 YSYEKL come from the germline V gene. Trimming removed 0 bases from V and 8 bases from J, with 14 bases in between. This CDR3 has 15 residues.